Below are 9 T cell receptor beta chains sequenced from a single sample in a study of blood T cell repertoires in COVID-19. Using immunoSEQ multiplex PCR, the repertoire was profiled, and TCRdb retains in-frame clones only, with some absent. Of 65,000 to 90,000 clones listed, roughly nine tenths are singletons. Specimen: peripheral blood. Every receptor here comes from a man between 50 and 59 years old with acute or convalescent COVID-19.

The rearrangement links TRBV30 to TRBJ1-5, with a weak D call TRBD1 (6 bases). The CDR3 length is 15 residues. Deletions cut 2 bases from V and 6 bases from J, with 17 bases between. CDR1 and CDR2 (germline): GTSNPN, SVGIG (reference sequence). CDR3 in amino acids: CAWSPSGGGGQPQHF. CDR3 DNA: TGTGCCTGGAGTCCCTCAGGAGGGGGGGGTCAGCCCCAGCATTTT.

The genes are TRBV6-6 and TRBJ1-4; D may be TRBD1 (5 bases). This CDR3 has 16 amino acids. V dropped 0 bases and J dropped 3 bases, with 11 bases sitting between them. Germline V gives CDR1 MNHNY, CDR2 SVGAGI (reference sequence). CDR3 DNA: TGTGCCAGCAGTTACTCGAATCGGGGGGCTAATGAAAAACTGTTTTTT. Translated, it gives CASSYSNRGANEKLFF.

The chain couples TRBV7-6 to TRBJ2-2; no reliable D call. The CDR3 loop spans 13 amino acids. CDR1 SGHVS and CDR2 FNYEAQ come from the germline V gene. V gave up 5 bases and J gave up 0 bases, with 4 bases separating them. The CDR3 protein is CASSLSNTGELFF. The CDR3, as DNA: TGTGCCAGCAGCCTATCGAACACCGGGGAGCTGTTTTTT.

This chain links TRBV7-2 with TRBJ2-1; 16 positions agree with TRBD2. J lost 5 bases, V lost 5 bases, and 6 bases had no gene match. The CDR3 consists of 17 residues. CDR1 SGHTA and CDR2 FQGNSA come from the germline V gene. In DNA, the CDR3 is TGTGCCAGCAGCCCTCCGGGACTAGCGGGGGGGCACAATGAGCAGTTCTTC. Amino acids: CASSPPGLAGGHNEQFF.

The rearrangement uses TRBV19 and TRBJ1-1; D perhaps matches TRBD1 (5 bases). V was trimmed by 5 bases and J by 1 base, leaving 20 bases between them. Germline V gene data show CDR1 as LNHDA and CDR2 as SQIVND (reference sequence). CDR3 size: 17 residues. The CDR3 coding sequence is TGTGCCAGTAGTCCTCGGACACTGTTCACCCCGAACACTGAAGCTTTCTTT. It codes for CASSPRTLFTPNTEAFF.

For the CDR3, the DNA is TGTGCCAGTAGGCCCGACAAAGAGACCCAGTACTTC. Translation gives CASRPDKETQYF. J is TRBJ2-5 and V is TRBV19, with D uncertain. V lost 6 bases and J 3 bases, leaving 8 bases between the germline ends. This CDR3 comprises 12 residues. Germline lookup yields CDR1 LNHDA and CDR2 SQIVND (reference sequence).

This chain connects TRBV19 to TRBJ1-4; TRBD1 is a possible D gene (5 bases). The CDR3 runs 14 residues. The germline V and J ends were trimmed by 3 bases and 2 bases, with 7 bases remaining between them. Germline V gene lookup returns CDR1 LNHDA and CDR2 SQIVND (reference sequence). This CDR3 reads CASSMTATNEKLFF. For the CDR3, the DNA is TGTGCCAGTAGTATGACAGCTACTAATGAAAAACTGTTTTTT.

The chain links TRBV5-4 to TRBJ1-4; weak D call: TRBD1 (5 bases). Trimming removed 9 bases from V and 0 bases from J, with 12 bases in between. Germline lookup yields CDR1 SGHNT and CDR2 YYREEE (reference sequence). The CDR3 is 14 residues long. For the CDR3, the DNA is TGTGCCACACAGCAGGGATCAACTAATGAAAAACTGTTTTTT. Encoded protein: CATQQGSTNEKLFF.

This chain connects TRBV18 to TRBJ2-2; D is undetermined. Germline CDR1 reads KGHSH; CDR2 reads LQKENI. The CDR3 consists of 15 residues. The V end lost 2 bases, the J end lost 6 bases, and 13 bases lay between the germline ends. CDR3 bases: TGTGCCAGCTCACCAATGGTTCAGGCGCCCGGGGAGCTGTTTTTT. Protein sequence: CASSPMVQAPGELFF.